The TCR beta chain described here comes from a study of blood T cell repertoires in COVID-19. Across the study: T cells, B-cell-depleted T cells, or PBMCs supplied cDNA or gDNA.

Trimming shortened V by 1 base and J by 0 bases, and 12 bases separated the two germline ends. The CDR3 consists of 16 residues. Germline CDR1 reads SNHLY; CDR2 reads FYNNEI. Per the authors' pipeline: The authors estimated nucleated cell counts from reference gene primer amplification. Sequencing was performed with immunoSEQ multiplex PCR; in TCRdb, only in-frame clones are kept and a portion is missing. V and J calls and clone size come straight from that table; D and trimming were deduced from the DNA. The sample holds 35,000 or so clones; about 88% are singletons and the top ten take 62%. The chain couples TRBV2 to TRBJ2-5, with D hard to call. Sequenced sample: peripheral blood. This TCR came from a man between 65 and 85 years old with acute or convalescent COVID-19. Here the CDR3 DNA reads TGTGCCAGCAGTGAAGGAGAGGAGTGGTACCAAGAGACCCAGTACTTC. Translation gives CASSEGEEWYQETQYF. The whole variable domain, remainder taken from reference TRBV2 and TRBJ2-5, is EPEVTQTPSHQVTQMGQEVILRCVPISNHLYFYWYRQILGQKVEFLVSFYNNEISEKSEIFDDQFSVERPDGSNFTLKIRSTKLEDSAMYFCASSEGEEWYQETQYFGPGTRLLVL.